A selection of T cell receptor beta chains follows, all from one sample in a study of control samples from healthy donors and cancer patients. Assay used: immunoSEQ multiplex PCR; TCRdb lists only in-frame clones, some missing. Of about 150,000 clones listed, under 95% are singletons. Material for sequencing was blood. The receptors here all came from a man aged 18 to 35 in good health. CDR3s include the opening cysteine and the closing phenylalanine or tryptophan. The order of the fields is CDR3 length, clone size, D gene, J gene, V gene, CDR3 DNA, CDR3 protein. D genes are given only for firm matches. The size of a clone is reported for some rows only, either as once, few or many, or as a class for expanded clones.

len: 16
abundance: .
d_gene: TRBD1
j_gene: TRBJ2-5
v_gene: TRBV7-2
CDR3nt: TGTGCCAGCAGCTTTAACAGGGGGCTTAACCTGGAGACCCAGTACTTC
CDR3aa: CASSFNRGLNLETQYF

len: 14
abundance: .
d_gene: .
j_gene: TRBJ2-7
v_gene: TRBV7-8
CDR3nt: TGTGCCAGCAGCCCCGGCGACTACCCCTACGAGCAGTACTTC
CDR3aa: CASSPGDYPYEQYF

len: 14
abundance: .
d_gene: TRBD1
j_gene: TRBJ1-4
v_gene: TRBV2
CDR3nt: TGTGCCAGCAGTGTTGGCAGGGGGCATGAAAAACTGTTTTTT
CDR3aa: CASSVGRGHEKLFF

len: 13
abundance: .
d_gene: .
j_gene: TRBJ1-1
v_gene: TRBV2
CDR3nt: TGTGCCAGCAGTCTGACAGGGAACACTGAAGCTTTCTTT
CDR3aa: CASSLTGNTEAFF

len: 13
abundance: .
d_gene: TRBD1
j_gene: TRBJ1-2
v_gene: TRBV7-2
CDR3nt: TGTGCCAGCAGCTTAGAACAGGGGAGAGGCTACACCTTC
CDR3aa: CASSLEQGRGYTF

len: 18
abundance: .
d_gene: TRBD1
j_gene: TRBJ1-5
v_gene: TRBV15
CDR3nt: TGTGCCACCAGCCCGTATGTCCGGGACAGTAAAGACGATCAGCCCCAGCATTTT
CDR3aa: CATSPYVRDSKDDQPQHF

len: 16
abundance: .
d_gene: .
j_gene: TRBJ2-5
v_gene: TRBV11-2
CDR3nt: TGTGCCAGCAGCTTAGGAAAAAGGGGGAGACGGGAGACCCAGTACTTC
CDR3aa: CASSLGKRGRRETQYF

len: 15
abundance: once
d_gene: TRBD1
j_gene: TRBJ2-7
v_gene: TRBV3-1/TRBV3-2
CDR3nt: TGTGCCAGCAGCCAAGAGTTGACAGGGCTGGTCGAGCAGTACTTC
CDR3aa: CASSQELTGLVEQYF

len: 13
abundance: .
d_gene: .
j_gene: TRBJ2-7
v_gene: TRBV5-8
CDR3nt: TGTGCCAGCAGCTTGGGGGCGATCTACGAGCAGTACTTC
CDR3aa: CASSLGAIYEQYF

len: 15
abundance: .
d_gene: TRBD2
j_gene: TRBJ2-2
v_gene: TRBV28
CDR3nt: TGTGCCAGCAGTTATCGCGGGAGGGCCCTCGGGGAGCTGTTTTTT
CDR3aa: CASSYRGRALGELFF

len: 13
abundance: .
d_gene: .
j_gene: TRBJ1-5
v_gene: TRBV4-1
CDR3nt: TGCGCCAGCAGCCTCGAAGGGACCGATCCCCAGCATTTT
CDR3aa: CASSLEGTDPQHF

len: 13
abundance: .
d_gene: .
j_gene: TRBJ2-5
v_gene: TRBV3-1/TRBV3-2
CDR3nt: TGTGCCAGCAGCCGGAGTAATCAAGAGACCCAGTACTTC
CDR3aa: CASSRSNQETQYF

len: 15
abundance: .
d_gene: TRBD2
j_gene: TRBJ2-1
v_gene: TRBV11-2
CDR3nt: TGTGCCAGCAGAATGGGGACTAGCGGGAGCAATGAGCAGTTCTTC
CDR3aa: CASRMGTSGSNEQFF

len: 15
abundance: .
d_gene: TRBD2
j_gene: TRBJ2-1
v_gene: TRBV4-1
CDR3nt: TGCGCCAGCAGCCTCCCTCGCGGGAGGGAGGGTGAGCAGTTCTTC
CDR3aa: CASSLPRGREGEQFF

len: 15
abundance: .
d_gene: .
j_gene: TRBJ2-7
v_gene: TRBV3-1/TRBV3-2
CDR3nt: TGTGCCAGCAGCCAACCGGGACAAAAGTCTTACGAGCAGTACTTC
CDR3aa: CASSQPGQKSYEQYF

len: 12
abundance: .
d_gene: .
j_gene: TRBJ1-1
v_gene: TRBV9
CDR3nt: TGTGCCAGCAGCGTAGACAACACTGAAGCTTTCTTT
CDR3aa: CASSVDNTEAFF

len: 15
abundance: once
d_gene: .
j_gene: TRBJ2-5
v_gene: TRBV7-9
CDR3nt: TGTGCCAGCAGCTTAGCTAGGGCAGTACAAGAGACCCAGTACTTC
CDR3aa: CASSLARAVQETQYF

len: 13
abundance: .
d_gene: .
j_gene: TRBJ1-1
v_gene: TRBV10-3
CDR3nt: TGTGCCATCAGACAGACGGGGGGGACTGAAGCTTTCTTT
CDR3aa: CAIRQTGGTEAFF

len: 16
abundance: .
d_gene: TRBD1
j_gene: TRBJ2-1
v_gene: TRBV19
CDR3nt: TGTGCCAGTATTAAGACAGGGATACGTCCGAAGGGTGAGCAGTTCTTC
CDR3aa: CASIKTGIRPKGEQFF

len: 14
abundance: .
d_gene: .
j_gene: TRBJ1-3
v_gene: TRBV28
CDR3nt: TGTGCCAGCAGTTTAAACCCCATTGGCGGGGTCGGATATTTT
CDR3aa: CASSLNPIGGVGYF

len: 14
abundance: .
d_gene: .
j_gene: TRBJ1-5
v_gene: TRBV28
CDR3nt: TGTGCCAGCAGACTTTCGGGGGACCAGAAGCCCCAGCATTTT
CDR3aa: CASRLSGDQKPQHF

len: 13
abundance: .
d_gene: .
j_gene: TRBJ2-5
v_gene: TRBV29-1
CDR3nt: TGCAGCGTTGCCGGACAGAACCAAGAGACCCAGTACTTC
CDR3aa: CSVAGQNQETQYF

len: 15
abundance: .
d_gene: .
j_gene: TRBJ2-5
v_gene: TRBV4-3
CDR3nt: TGCGCCAGCAGCCAAGGAACAGGTGACGAAGAGACCCAGTACTTC
CDR3aa: CASSQGTGDEETQYF

len: 15
abundance: .
d_gene: .
j_gene: TRBJ1-5
v_gene: TRBV4-1
CDR3nt: TGCGCCAGCAGCCAAGGTCAGGGTGGCAATCAGCCCCAGCATTTT
CDR3aa: CASSQGQGGNQPQHF

len: 18
abundance: .
d_gene: .
j_gene: TRBJ2-7
v_gene: TRBV5-6
CDR3nt: TGTGCCAGCAGCTTGGTGGGGTCCCAGGGGTCCTTTTCGGTCGAGCAGTACTTC
CDR3aa: CASSLVGSQGSFSVEQYF

len: 13
abundance: .
d_gene: .
j_gene: TRBJ1-1
v_gene: TRBV5-6
CDR3nt: TGTGCCAGCAGTGGCCCTGGGAACACTGAAGCTTTCTTT
CDR3aa: CASSGPGNTEAFF

len: 13
abundance: .
d_gene: .
j_gene: TRBJ2-2
v_gene: TRBV6-4
CDR3nt: TGTGCCAGCAGTGACAGGGACACCGGGGAGCTGTTTTTT
CDR3aa: CASSDRDTGELFF

len: 15
abundance: .
d_gene: .
j_gene: TRBJ2-4
v_gene: TRBV2
CDR3nt: TGTGCCAGCAGTGGACGGGTCCTAGCCAAAAACATTCAGTACTTC
CDR3aa: CASSGRVLAKNIQYF

len: 13
abundance: .
d_gene: .
j_gene: TRBJ1-5
v_gene: TRBV4-2
CDR3nt: TGTGCCAGCAGCCAAAACAGGGATCAGCCCCAGCATTTT
CDR3aa: CASSQNRDQPQHF

len: 15
abundance: .
d_gene: .
j_gene: TRBJ1-1
v_gene: TRBV30
CDR3nt: TGTGCCTGGAGTCAGGACAGAGAACTGAACACTGAAGCTTTCTTT
CDR3aa: CAWSQDRELNTEAFF

len: 13
abundance: .
d_gene: .
j_gene: TRBJ1-1
v_gene: TRBV7-3
CDR3nt: TGTGCCAGCAGCTTAAGGTTGGGGACTGAAGCTTTCTTT
CDR3aa: CASSLRLGTEAFF

len: 15
abundance: .
d_gene: .
j_gene: TRBJ2-5
v_gene: TRBV10-2
CDR3nt: TGCGCCACCCAGGGGGGGGGCGGGGGACAAGAGACCCAGTACTTC
CDR3aa: CATQGGGGGQETQYF

len: 13
abundance: .
d_gene: TRBD1
j_gene: TRBJ1-1
v_gene: TRBV25-1
CDR3nt: TGTGCCAGCAGACAGGGGGCGGGGACTGAAGCTTTCTTT
CDR3aa: CASRQGAGTEAFF

len: 10
abundance: .
d_gene: .
j_gene: TRBJ2-1
v_gene: TRBV2
CDR3nt: TGTGCCAGCTTCTTCAATGAGCAGTTCTTC
CDR3aa: CASFFNEQFF

len: 18
abundance: .
d_gene: .
j_gene: TRBJ1-6
v_gene: TRBV19
CDR3nt: TGTGCCGAACGGATCCGACCCACTTTAAGCTCCTATAATTCACCCCTCCACTTT
CDR3aa: CAERIRPTLSSYNSPLHF

len: 13
abundance: .
d_gene: .
j_gene: TRBJ2-7
v_gene: TRBV5-6
CDR3nt: TGTGCCAGCAGCCCGGGGCTGGGAAGCGAGCAGTACTTC
CDR3aa: CASSPGLGSEQYF

len: 15
abundance: .
d_gene: TRBD1
j_gene: TRBJ2-5
v_gene: TRBV19
CDR3nt: TGTGCCAGTAGTATAGGTAACAGGGGGCGAGAGACCCAGTACTTC
CDR3aa: CASSIGNRGRETQYF

len: 15
abundance: .
d_gene: TRBD1
j_gene: TRBJ1-5
v_gene: TRBV28
CDR3nt: TGTGCCAGCACTGCGGACAGGGGGCTCTATCAGCCCCAGCATTTT
CDR3aa: CASTADRGLYQPQHF

len: 17
abundance: .
d_gene: .
j_gene: TRBJ2-7
v_gene: TRBV4-3
CDR3nt: TGCGCCAGCAGCCAAGATCTGCTTGAAGGGGGGATCTACGAGCAGTACTTC
CDR3aa: CASSQDLLEGGIYEQYF

len: 15
abundance: .
d_gene: TRBD2
j_gene: TRBJ2-7
v_gene: TRBV5-5
CDR3nt: TGTGCCAGCAGCTTCGGTACTAGCGGGATTTACGAGCAGTACTTC
CDR3aa: CASSFGTSGIYEQYF

len: 16
abundance: .
d_gene: TRBD2
j_gene: TRBJ2-3
v_gene: TRBV7-9
CDR3nt: TGTGCCAGCAGCGTGACTAGCGGGTCTAGCACAGATACGCAGTATTTT
CDR3aa: CASSVTSGSSTDTQYF

len: 13
abundance: .
d_gene: .
j_gene: TRBJ2-1
v_gene: TRBV29-1
CDR3nt: TGCAGCGTTGAACGCGGCACTCCGAATGAGCAGTTCTTC
CDR3aa: CSVERGTPNEQFF

len: 15
abundance: few
d_gene: .
j_gene: TRBJ1-2
v_gene: TRBV5-1
CDR3nt: TGCGCCAGCAGCTTGTTAGGGCAGGAGTCTGGTGGCTACACCTTC
CDR3aa: CASSLLGQESGGYTF

len: 14
abundance: .
d_gene: TRBD1
j_gene: TRBJ1-5
v_gene: TRBV9
CDR3nt: TGTGCCAGCCCCCCAGGGGGGTATAATCAGCCCCAGCATTTT
CDR3aa: CASPPGGYNQPQHF

len: 14
abundance: .
d_gene: TRBD1
j_gene: TRBJ1-2
v_gene: TRBV28
CDR3nt: TGTGCCAGCAACACCGGGACAGCTCTTTTTGGCTACACCTTC
CDR3aa: CASNTGTALFGYTF

len: 15
abundance: .
d_gene: TRBD1
j_gene: TRBJ1-1
v_gene: TRBV5-5
CDR3nt: TGTGCCAGCAGCTTGCGGGACAGGCACCTTAATGAAGCTTTCTTT
CDR3aa: CASSLRDRHLNEAFF

len: 14
abundance: .
d_gene: .
j_gene: TRBJ2-2
v_gene: TRBV6-5
CDR3nt: TGTGCCAGCGACAGGAGAGTAAGCACCGGGGAGCTGTTTTTT
CDR3aa: CASDRRVSTGELFF

len: 12
abundance: .
d_gene: .
j_gene: TRBJ2-1
v_gene: TRBV5-6
CDR3nt: TGTGCCAGCAGCACCGGACAGAAGGGGGAGTTCTTC
CDR3aa: CASSTGQKGEFF

len: 14
abundance: .
d_gene: .
j_gene: TRBJ1-1
v_gene: TRBV28
CDR3nt: TGTGCCAGCAGTTTCCTGACAGAGAACACTGAAGCTTTCTTT
CDR3aa: CASSFLTENTEAFF

len: 12
abundance: .
d_gene: .
j_gene: TRBJ1-6
v_gene: TRBV5-1
CDR3nt: TGCGCCAGCAGTATCCGGAATTCACCCCTCCACTTT
CDR3aa: CASSIRNSPLHF

len: 13
abundance: .
d_gene: .
j_gene: TRBJ1-1
v_gene: TRBV7-7
CDR3nt: TGTGCTAGCAGCCCCGTCATGTTCACTGAAGCTTTCTTT
CDR3aa: CASSPVMFTEAFF

len: 12
abundance: .
d_gene: TRBD1
j_gene: TRBJ1-1
v_gene: TRBV30
CDR3nt: TGTGCCTGGAGTCCTACAGGGGCTGAAGCTTTCTTT
CDR3aa: CAWSPTGAEAFF

len: 13
abundance: .
d_gene: .
j_gene: TRBJ1-3
v_gene: TRBV28
CDR3nt: TGTGCCATCCGGATAGGGGCAGGAAACACCATATATTTT
CDR3aa: CAIRIGAGNTIYF

len: 13
abundance: .
d_gene: TRBD1
j_gene: TRBJ1-4
v_gene: TRBV3-1/TRBV3-2
CDR3nt: TGTGCCAGCAGCCAATATATACAGGGGGAACTGTTTTTT
CDR3aa: CASSQYIQGELFF

len: 14
abundance: .
d_gene: .
j_gene: TRBJ1-5
v_gene: TRBV19
CDR3nt: TGTGCCAGTGGGGACTCTTTAGGGGGTCAGCCCCAGCATTTT
CDR3aa: CASGDSLGGQPQHF

len: 14
abundance: .
d_gene: .
j_gene: TRBJ1-2
v_gene: TRBV5-6
CDR3nt: TGTGCCAGCAGCTTGGGGCAGGGGTTTTATGGCTACACCTTC
CDR3aa: CASSLGQGFYGYTF

len: 13
abundance: .
d_gene: .
j_gene: TRBJ1-6
v_gene: TRBV12-3/TRBV12-4
CDR3nt: TGTGCCAGCAGTCCCGCAGGGGATTCACCCCTCCACTTT
CDR3aa: CASSPAGDSPLHF